The source of this TCR beta chain is a study of graft-versus-host responses after intestinal transplantation. General study findings and limits: Allografts carried high graft-versus-host to host-versus-graft clonal ratios in patients having graft-donor T cell macrochimerism. Some GvH clones were seen earlier in gut or blood, suggesting intestinal origin.

The CDR3 length is 13 residues. Trimming shortened V by 6 bases and J by 4 bases, and 11 bases separated the two germline ends. From germline, CDR1 is MGHDK and CDR2 SYGVNS. This clone has only one observation. What it binds is unknown. Profiled with immunoSEQ multiplex PCR; TCRdb holds only in-frame clones, not every one. The sample consists of tens of thousands of clones, about 81% of them appearing once. The rearrangement links TRBV25-1 to TRBJ2-3; D possibly uses TRBD1 or TRBD2 (5 bases each). Here the sequenced sample was unstimulated CD4+ T cells sorted from spleen or lymph node cells, taken before transplant. This clonotype originated in a human donor who was the organ donor for an intestinal transplant. CDR3 sequence (DNA): TGTGCCAGCAGGGGGACGGGTGCAGATACGCAGTATTTT. It encodes CASRGTGADTQYF.